This TCR beta chain was obtained from a study of blood T cell repertoires in COVID-19. For the study at large: Nucleic acid was either cDNA or gDNA, and it came from T cells, B-cell-depleted T cells, or PBMCs.

The CDR3 length is 14 residues. With 2 bases removed from V and 1 base from J, the gap between germline ends came to 8 bases. Germline V gene lookup returns CDR1 SGHDN and CDR2 FVKESK. Original processing notes: Cell counts per sample came from amplifying reference gene primers. Only in-frame clones appear in the TCRdb table, and some are missing; sequencing was by immunoSEQ multiplex PCR. That table furnishes V, J and clone size, whereas the DNA furnished D and trimming. The sample holds some 150,000 clones; more than 60% are singletons and the top ten take roughly 10%. The TCR was taken from a woman aged 50 to 60 with active or convalescent COVID-19. What was sequenced was peripheral blood. V is TRBV14 and J is TRBJ2-5; D is possibly TRBD1 (6 bases). The CDR3 is CASSQFRGQETQYF. The CDR3 nucleotides are TGTGCCAGCAGCCAATTCAGGGGCCAAGAGACCCAGTACTTC.